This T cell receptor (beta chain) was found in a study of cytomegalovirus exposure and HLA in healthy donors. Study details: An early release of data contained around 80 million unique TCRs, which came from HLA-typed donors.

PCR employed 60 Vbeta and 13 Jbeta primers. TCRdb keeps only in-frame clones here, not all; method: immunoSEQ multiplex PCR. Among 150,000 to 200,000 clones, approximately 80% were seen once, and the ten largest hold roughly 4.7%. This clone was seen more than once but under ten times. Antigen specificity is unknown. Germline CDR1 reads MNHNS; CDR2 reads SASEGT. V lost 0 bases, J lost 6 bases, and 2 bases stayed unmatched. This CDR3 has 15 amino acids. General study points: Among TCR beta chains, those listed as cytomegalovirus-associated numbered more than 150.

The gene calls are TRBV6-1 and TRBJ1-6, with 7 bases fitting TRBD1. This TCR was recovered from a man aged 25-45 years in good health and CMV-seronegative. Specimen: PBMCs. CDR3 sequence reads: CASSEASGGNSPLHF. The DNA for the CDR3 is TGTGCCAGCAGTGAAGCGTCAGGGGGTAATTCACCCCTCCACTTT.